This T cell receptor (beta chain) stems from a study of T cells in Graves' hyperthyroidism and ophthalmopathy. Whole-study results and caveats: It was a median roughly 6.5 months before onset that the model predicted ophthalmopathy. Ophthalmopathy and stable hyperthyroidism were told apart by a 13 V-J model.

As regards this clonotype: Antigen: not known.

It was RNA transcripts that yielded the amplified TCR beta CDR3 regions. The HTBI set primed first-round TCR CDR3 RT-PCR. From the multiplex PCR reads, TCRdb called clonotypes with MiXCR, one entry per CDR3 protein. The sample records 800,000 or so distinct CDR3 sequences, 38% being singletons. Reasons for excluding patients were uncontrolled infection, other autoimmune disease, pregnancy or lactation. CDR1 is MNHNY and CDR2 is SVGAGI in the germline V gene (reference sequence). CDR3 size: 15 residues. The V end lost 2 bases, the J end lost 4 bases, and 9 bases lay between the germline ends. This clonotype was sampled from a man between 18 and 29 years old with Graves' hyperthyroidism. The chain carries TRBV6-6 and TRBJ1-6; D is undetermined. Sequencing was done on a sample of blood. The CDR3 nucleotides are TGTGCCAGCAGTTACGAAGTACCTTATAATTCACCCCTCCACTTT. It translates to CASSYEVPYNSPLHF.